The 17 T cell receptor beta chains reported below all come from one sample, sequenced in a study of CD8+ T cells in alopecia areata. As the sequencing template, cDNA was produced by extracting RNA and reverse transcribing it. Some clones are missing from TCRdb's copy, which holds only in-frame ones; the method was immunoSEQ multiplex PCR. The table records 100,000 to 150,000 clones, 55% to 70% of them present only once. The sequenced sample consisted of CD4+ T cells sorted from blood. The origin of the receptors is a human donor in good health.

The rearrangement links TRBV30 to TRBJ2-3, with D perhaps matching TRBD1 or TRBD2 (5 bases each). This CDR3 is built from 14 residues. The ends were cut back, 4 bases at V and 2 bases at J, with 13 bases in the middle. The germline CDR1 and CDR2 sequences are GTSNPN and SVGIG (reference sequence). The CDR3 DNA follows: TGTGCCTGGACCTCCGGGGCCTCCACAGATACGCAGTATTTT. As protein: CAWTSGASTDTQYF.

This clone was seen a handful of times. J is TRBJ1-3 and V is TRBV29-1; the D is unclear. Trimming removed 0 bases at V and 0 bases at J, with 6 bases between. This CDR3 contains 14 residues. The germline V gene has CDR1 SQVTM and CDR2 ANQGSEA. Here the CDR3 reads CSVEDVHSGNTIYF. In DNA, the CDR3 is TGCAGCGTTGAAGATGTCCACTCTGGAAACACCATATATTTT.

The chain joins TRBV7-2 to TRBJ2-7; D not certain. The CDR3 totals 14 residues. CDR1 and CDR2 from the germline V gene are SGHTA and FQGNSA. The germline V and J ends were trimmed by 6 bases and 0 bases, with 12 bases remaining between them. The CDR3 loop is CASSPTLSSYEQYF. The DNA for the CDR3 is TGTGCCAGCAGTCCCACCCTGAGCTCCTACGAGCAGTACTTC. The full variable domain, its missing parts supplied by reference TRBV7-2 and TRBJ2-7, is GAGVSQSPSNKVTEKGKDVELRCDPISGHTALYWYRQSLGQGLEFLIYFQGNSAPDKSGLPSDRFSAERTGGSVSTLTIQRTQQEDSAVYLCASSPTLSSYEQYFGPGTRLTVT.

This clone was seen a handful of times. Written as DNA, the CDR3 is TGCGCCAGCAGATTTCTTGGTGGAGAAAGGTCAGATACGCAGTATTTT. Its translation is CASRFLGGERSDTQYF. This chain uses TRBV5-1 with TRBJ2-3; D unresolved. V was cut by 5 bases and J by 4 bases, with 20 bases left in between. The CDR3 is 16 residues long. Germline loops: CDR1 SGHRS, CDR2 YFSETQ.

The table lists this clone with a few counts. The V gene is TRBV29-1, the J gene TRBJ1-1; D may be TRBD1 (6 bases). V dropped 7 bases and J dropped 2 bases, with 14 bases sitting between them. Germline-derived CDR1 and CDR2 are SQVTM and ANQGSEA. The CDR3 is 13 amino acids. CDR3 DNA: TGCAGCGCTGGGGGGCAGATAAACACTGAAGCTTTCTTT. Its translation: CSAGGQINTEAFF.

The chain is built from TRBV29-1 and TRBJ2-7; TRBD2 matches at 7 bases. Germline CDR1 is SQVTM and CDR2 is ANQGSEA. The CDR3 contains 12 residues. Unmatched junction bases numbered 1, after V lost 1 base and J lost 4 bases. The CDR3 sequence is CSVEGGGYEQYF. In DNA form, the CDR3 reads TGCAGCGTTGAAGGCGGGGGTTACGAGCAGTACTTC.

The chain recombines TRBV29-1 with TRBJ1-1, with 7 positions matching TRBD1. The V and J ends lost 6 bases and 0 bases, in that order; junction bases with no gene match: 7. Germline lookup yields CDR1 SQVTM and CDR2 ANQGSEA. The CDR3 consists of 14 residues. CDR3 DNA: TGCAGCGTCGAAAGGGACAGCATGAACACTGAAGCTTTCTTT. Its protein product is CSVERDSMNTEAFF.

The CDR3 coding sequence is TGTGCCAGCAGCTTAAGTGGCAGCAAGAACACCGGGGAGCTGTTTTTT. As protein: CASSLSGSKNTGELFF. J is TRBJ2-2 and V is TRBV11-2; D remains ambiguous. Germline CDR1 reads SGHAT; CDR2 reads FQNNGV. V lost 2 bases and J lost 1, with 11 bases in between. This CDR3 is 16 amino acids long.

The chain links TRBV7-9 to TRBJ2-3; 9 bases line up with TRBD1. Per the germline V gene, CDR1 is SEHNR and CDR2 is FQNEAQ (reference sequence). The V and J ends lost 6 bases and 1 base, in that order; junction bases with no gene match: 5. This CDR3 is 15 amino acids long. CDR3 bases: TGTGCCAGCAGTCTCACAGGGGGCGGCACAGATACGCAGTATTTT. It translates to CASSLTGGGTDTQYF.

This chain uses TRBV6-1 with TRBJ2-5; no clear D. Trimming left V 7 bases short and J 5 bases short, with 11 bases between. Germline CDR1 MNHNS, CDR2 SASEGT. The CDR3 is 12 amino acids. The CDR3 here is CASTPNRETQYF. CDR3 sequence (DNA): TGTGCCAGCACCCCGAACCGGGAGACCCAGTACTTC.

This clone was detected a few times. V gene TRBV6-5 combines with J gene TRBJ2-5; D possibly uses TRBD1 or TRBD2 (5 bases each). Germline V gene lookup returns CDR1 MNHEY and CDR2 SVGAGI. This CDR3 contains 14 residues. V was shortened by 5 bases and J by 9 bases, with 19 bases between the two germline ends. This CDR3 is CASSRRDRGSAQYF. The CDR3 DNA reads as TGTGCCAGCAGTCGCCGGGACCGGGGTAGTGCCCAGTACTTC.

V is TRBV2 and J is TRBJ2-5; D remains unclear. CDR1 and CDR2 from the germline V gene are SNHLY and FYNNEI. This CDR3 contains 11 residues. V gave up 8 bases and J gave up 3 bases, with 7 bases separating them. CDR3 in DNA: TGTGCCAGCGCCCCTGAAGAGACCCAGTACTTC. Its protein product is CASAPEETQYF.

The chain combines TRBV30 with TRBJ1-1, with TRBD1 as a possible D gene (5 bases). Germline V gene lookup returns CDR1 GTSNPN and CDR2 SVGIG (reference sequence). V was clipped by 1 base and J by 1 base, with 10 bases between them. This CDR3 region has 14 residues. The CDR3 is CAWSASGRNTEAFF. The CDR3 DNA sequence: TGTGCCTGGAGTGCGTCAGGGAGGAACACTGAAGCTTTCTTT.

The chain combines TRBV6-6 with TRBJ1-2; a weak D match, TRBD1 (6 bases). The CDR3 loop spans 14 amino acids. CDR1 is MNHNY, CDR2 SVGAGI, per germline (reference sequence). V was trimmed by 5 bases and J by 2 bases, leaving 12 bases between them. The DNA of the CDR3 is TGTGCCAGCAGTCCACAGGGCCAGAACTATGGCTACACCTTC. This codes for CASSPQGQNYGYTF.

With respect to this clone: A junction boundary mismatches the germline segment, possibly from a read error. The chain uses TRBV23-1 and TRBJ1-6, with TRBD1 as a possible D gene (5 bases). TRBV23-1 is flagged as an ORF with uncertain function. The CDR3 extends over 13 amino acids. Here the CDR3 DNA reads TGCGCCAGCAGTCAGTCACCCTCGACGGGACCCCAGTTT. Translating it yields CASSQSPSTGPQF.

This chain joins TRBV28 and TRBJ1-1; maybe TRBD1 (5 bases). The V end was cut by 6 bases, the J end by 0 bases, with 14 bases between. This CDR3 spans 15 amino acids. Germline values: CDR1 MDHEN, CDR2 SYDVKM. The CDR3 nucleotides read TGTGCCAGCAGGGGGACGGGGGAGGTGAACACTGAAGCTTTCTTT. It translates to CASRGTGEVNTEAFF.

The chain has TRBV18 and TRBJ2-3, with D tentatively TRBD1 (6 bases). Between the trimmed V and J ends, which lost 1 base and 5 bases, there was a span of 7 bases. The CDR3 runs 13 residues. Germline CDR1 and CDR2: KGHSH and LQKENI. The CDR3: CASSPRGGDTQYF. The CDR3 nucleotides read TGTGCCAGCTCACCACGAGGGGGAGATACGCAGTATTTT.